This entry features one TCR beta chain sequence. Its specific antigen is unknown. In this CDR3 the conserved last residue, phenylalanine or tryptophan, is missing, so a read error is likely. The data originate from a study of T cell repertoires and leukemia-associated antigens (dated 2019 in TCRdb). With respect to the entire study: About 5.1 to 6.6 million read pairs and roughly 3.3 to 5.0 million effective reads were obtained per sample, with 15 million or so effective reads obtained overall. The study aimed to identify which antigen a TCR Vbeta21 clone previously found in CML patients recognizes, using in vitro peptide stimulation of healthy T cells. Overall study outcomes, separate from this receptor: No significant differences among the four groups were observed in the numbers of Vbeta genes (about 60), Jbeta genes (approximately 15), VDJ rearrangements, or unique CDR3s. Direct testing of the expanded clones' antigen specificity and function was not done, and further investigation was required.

As a first step, the CD3+ T cells were left to rest overnight in RPMI 1640 lacking fetal bovine serum, at 2 million to 3 million cells/mL. CD3+ T cells were isolated from PBMCs with MACS immunomagnetic beads following the manufacturer's instructions. From a lookup of the germline V gene, CDR1 and CDR2 are MNHEY and SVGAGI. The CDR3 spans 15 amino acids, including both terminal residues. Of all the DNA, just the CDR3 is kept, 45 bases in frame from base 1. Total RNA was extracted from the cultured T cells with TRIzol reagent. 5' rapid amplification of cDNA ends (5'RACE) was used to amplify TCRbeta libraries from RNA. Library concentration and integrity were checked with Qubit, an Agilent instrument, and quantitative PCR before sequencing. A commercial service provider sequenced the qualified libraries on Illumina HiSeq or MiSeq. As for how the authors treated the data: TCR sequences in each sample were identified with MiXCR version 1.8.2. To qualify, a clone needed a CDR3 longer than four amino acids, an in-frame nucleotide length, and no stop codon. An effective read was defined as a read containing the complete CDR3 structure. Expanded clones were validated by RT-PCR with 24 Vbeta primers, GeneScan spectratyping, and Sanger sequencing. TCRdb reprocessing: public reads trimmed at Q25 with fastp, clones called with MiXCR, in-frame beta chains kept. Rows are combined by CDR3 protein, so each entry shows the most common genes and DNA. V and J calls and clone size were set by TCRdb, not the authors. Here the sample has 10,000 to 13,000 distinct CDR3 sequences; 35% to 45% occur a single time. Around 28% of the sample comes from the top ten.

The rearrangement joined TRBV6-5 to TRBJ2-6; possibly the D gene is TRBD1, per 6 matching bases. The TCR originated in a female donor in good health. Source material: CD3+ T cells sorted from blood and cultured. The DNA is TGTGCCGGCAGTTTTACAGGGACCGGGGCCAACGTCCTGACTTCC. This translates into CAGSFTGTGANVLTS.